Below are 30 T cell receptor beta chains sequenced from a single sample in a study of T-cell reconstitution after alpha-beta-depleted transplantation in children. Unique molecular identifiers were used to barcode this TCRbeta library. TCRdb ran MiXCR on the PCR reads and lists one entry per CDR3 protein. The sample includes about 610,000 distinct CDR3 sequences, about 10% seen only once; the top ten take 3.5% to 5%. Material: PBMCs from the stem cell graft donor, obtained from the stem cell graft. Every receptor here comes from a human donor who donated a stem cell graft to a child with acute myeloid leukemia.

This clonotype has a count of ten or more. V is TRBV20-1 and J is TRBJ2-7; a weak D match, TRBD1 (6 bases). The CDR3 sequence is 15 residues long. Per the germline V gene, CDR1 is DFQATT and CDR2 is SNEGSKA (reference sequence). Trimming left V 5 bases short and J 2 bases short, with 19 bases between. The DNA of the CDR3 is TGCAGTGCTCCGTCGGGGACAAGGGGAGCCTACGAGCAGTACTTC. Encoded protein: CSAPSGTRGAYEQYF.

The chain is built from TRBV2 and TRBJ2-3, with TRBD2 matching 10 bases. V shed 3 bases and J 3 bases; nucleotides not matched to a gene: 3. Germline CDR1 is SNHLY and CDR2 is FYNNEI. There are 15 residues in the CDR3. The CDR3 region is CASSDSGRGTDTQYF. In DNA, the CDR3 is TGTGCCAGCAGTGACAGCGGGAGGGGAACAGATACGCAGTATTTT.

There are many counts of this clonotype. The rearrangement joins TRBV5-1 to TRBJ1-3; possible D gene TRBD1, 5 bases. Germline-derived CDR1 and CDR2 are SGHRS and YFSETQ. The CDR3 consists of 16 residues. Trimming stripped 0 bases from V and 4 bases from J, with 14 bases between. For the CDR3, the DNA is TGCGCCAGCAGCTTGGTTGGGGGTAATACCGGAAACACCATATATTTT. Translating gives CASSLVGGNTGNTIYF.

Details on this clonotype: A much more abundant neighbour one base away suggests this may be a read error. This chain joins TRBV7-8 and TRBJ1-1, with unresolved D. The CDR3 runs 15 residues. Germline V gives CDR1 SGHVS, CDR2 FQNEAQ. CDR3 sequence: CSSSSIRWGNTEAFF. The CDR3 DNA reads as TGTTCCAGCAGCTCCATTCGATGGGGGAACACTGAAGCTTTCTTT.

This chain uses TRBV7-3 with TRBJ2-1; no clear D. CDR1 is SGHTA, CDR2 FQGTGA, per germline. CDR3 length: 13 amino acids. The V gene lost 4 bases and the J gene lost 6 bases, with 10 bases spanning the gap. Here the CDR3 DNA reads TGTGCCAGCAGCTCCTCTAGTGGCAATGAGCAGTTCTTC. This codes for CASSSSSGNEQFF.

This chain uses TRBV2 with TRBJ2-7, with a weak D call TRBD2 (7 bases). Per the germline V gene, CDR1 is SNHLY and CDR2 is FYNNEI. V gave up 8 bases and J gave up 2 bases, with 19 bases separating them. CDR3 length: 15 amino acids. The CDR3 loop is CASRGASGRPYEQYF. The CDR3, as DNA: TGTGCCAGCCGGGGGGCTAGCGGACGCCCCTACGAGCAGTACTTC. Full variable domain (outside the CDR3, taken from reference TRBV2 and TRBJ2-7): EPEVTQTPSHQVTQMGQEVILRCVPISNHLYFYWYRQILGQKVEFLVSFYNNEISEKSEIFDDQFSVERPDGSNFTLKIRSTKLEDSAMYFCASRGASGRPYEQYFGPGTRLTVT.

This clonotype was observed once. The chain recombines TRBV2 with TRBJ2-2; 9 nucleotides align to TRBD1. Germline V lookup: CDR1 SNHLY, CDR2 FYNNEI. V shed 7 bases and J 7 bases; nucleotides not matched to a gene: 10. The CDR3 length is 15 residues. The CDR3 DNA reads as TGTGCCAGCACCACGGGACAGGGACAACACGGGGAGCTGTTTTTT. It encodes CASTTGQGQHGELFF.

This clonotype was seen a few times. The rearrangement joins TRBV14 to TRBJ2-4; the match to TRBD1 covers 8 bases. V lost 1 base, J lost 9 bases, and 2 bases stayed unmatched. The CDR3 contains 13 residues. Germline assignment: CDR1 SGHDN and CDR2 FVKESK. The CDR3 is CASSQGTGSIQYF. DNA of the CDR3: TGTGCCAGCAGCCAAGGGACAGGGTCCATTCAGTACTTC.

Many counts were recorded for this clonotype. The chain combines TRBV6-2 or TRBV6-3 with TRBJ1-1, with a possible D match to TRBD1 (5 bases). The CDR3 extends over 14 amino acids. Trimming shortened V by 6 bases and J by 4 bases, and 15 bases separated the two germline ends. The germline V gene has CDR1 MNHEY and CDR2 SVGEGT. The chain's CDR3 is CASRLDGGGTEAFF. In DNA form, the CDR3 reads TGTGCCAGCAGGCTTGATGGGGGGGGCACTGAAGCTTTCTTT.

The chain recombines TRBV7-9 with TRBJ2-5, with 7 bases fitting TRBD1. Trimming at V came to 1 base and at J to 6 bases, leaving 8 bases not matched to a gene. CDR3 length: 15 amino acids. CDR1 and CDR2 (germline): SEHNR, FQNEAQ (reference sequence). CDR3 amino acids: CASSLGQGQSQTQYF. The CDR3 DNA follows: TGTGCCAGCAGCTTAGGCCAGGGACAGAGTCAGACCCAGTACTTC.

This clonotype was seen ten or more times. The rearrangement uses TRBV19 and TRBJ2-1, with a weak D call TRBD1 (5 bases). Trimming took 6 bases from V and 5 from J, leaving 17 bases between them. Germline CDR1 LNHDA, CDR2 SQIVND (reference sequence). The CDR3 extends over 15 amino acids. In DNA, the CDR3 is TGTGCCAGTAGACCGACAGTCAGGAGCGACAATGAGCAGTTCTTC. Amino acid sequence: CASRPTVRSDNEQFF.

This clonotype was recorded many times. This rearrangement joins TRBV6-1 to TRBJ2-2, with D perhaps TRBD1 (5 bases). In germline, CDR1 is MNHNS, CDR2 SASEGT. CDR3 length: 16 amino acids. Deletions cut 7 bases from V and 0 bases from J, with 15 bases between. This chain's CDR3 is CASTPRVGANTGELFF. CDR3 DNA: TGTGCCAGCACTCCCAGGGTAGGGGCGAACACCGGGGAGCTGTTTTTT.

The CDR3 DNA follows: TGTGCCAGCAGTTTCCAGGGGTCACCGAACACCGGGGAGCTGTTTTTT. Translation: CASSFQGSPNTGELFF. The chain recombines TRBV6-2 or TRBV6-3 with TRBJ2-2, with D perhaps matching TRBD1 (6 bases). This CDR3 has 16 amino acids. Germline V gene data show CDR1 as MNHEY and CDR2 as SVGEGT. The ends were cut back, 4 bases at V and 0 bases at J, with 12 bases in the middle.

This clonotype was detected a few times. V is TRBV4-3 and J is TRBJ2-5; weak D call: TRBD2 (5 bases). The germline V gene encodes CDR1 LGHNA and CDR2 YSLEER. CDR3 length: 14 amino acids. V dropped 1 base and J dropped 2 bases, with 8 bases sitting between them. CDR3 coding DNA: TGCGCCAGCAGCCAAGGGGCGGGTCAAGAGACCCAGTACTTC. Translated: CASSQGAGQETQYF.

This clonotype was counted a few times. The chain combines TRBV3-1 with TRBJ1-1, with D perhaps TRBD1 (6 bases). Germline V lookup: CDR1 LGHDT, CDR2 YNNKEL (reference sequence). Deletions cut 4 bases from V and 2 bases from J, with 14 bases between. The CDR3 has 15 amino acids. The CDR3 protein is CASSPRGRTNTEAFF. The CDR3 coding sequence is TGTGCCAGCAGCCCCAGGGGCAGGACTAACACTGAAGCTTTCTTT.

This clonotype has a count of ten or more. The chain combines TRBV6-5 with TRBJ2-3; D is ambiguous. V lost 2 bases, J lost 1 base, and 4 bases lay in between. Germline-derived CDR1 and CDR2 are MNHEY and SVGAGI. CDR3 size: 13 residues. The CDR3 loop is CASSYGRTDTQYF. The CDR3 bases are TGTGCCAGCAGTTACGGGCGCACAGATACGCAGTATTTT.

This clonotype was counted ten times or more. The chain is built from TRBV20-1 and TRBJ1-2, with unresolved D. Germline V CDR1 and CDR2: DFQATT, SNEGSKA (reference sequence). The CDR3 has 12 residues. V gave up 0 bases and J gave up 5 bases, with 7 bases separating them. CDR3: CSARDVGYGYTF. The DNA for the CDR3 is TGCAGTGCTAGAGATGTTGGGTATGGCTACACCTTC.

At least ten counts were recorded for this clonotype. The rearrangement links TRBV12-3 or TRBV12-4 to TRBJ2-1; no clear D. CDR3 size: 16 residues. V was cut by 0 bases and J by 0 bases, with 9 bases left in between. CDR3 DNA sequence: TGTGCCAGCAGTTTAGCGGTCGGAAGCTCCTACAATGAGCAGTTCTTC. Its protein product is CASSLAVGSSYNEQFF.

This clonotype was detected only a few times. The chain links TRBV20-1 to TRBJ2-7; 7 bases are a match to TRBD1. The CDR3 loop spans 13 amino acids. With V trimmed by 4 bases and J by 4 bases, 7 bases remained unmatched. Per the germline V gene, CDR1 is DFQATT and CDR2 is SNEGSKA (reference sequence). CDR3 protein: CSAKEGARYEQYF. The CDR3 nucleotides read TGCAGTGCTAAAGAGGGGGCACGATACGAGCAGTACTTC.

CDR3 sequence (DNA): TGTGCCAGCAGCCCGGACTGGGGCGGTACGCAGTATTTT. It translates to CASSPDWGGTQYF. This chain uses TRBV7-2 with TRBJ2-3; D is perhaps TRBD1 or TRBD2 (5 bases each). CDR3 length: 13 amino acids. Trimming shortened V by 5 bases and J by 8 bases, and 14 bases separated the two germline ends. CDR1 is SGHTA, CDR2 FQGNSA, per germline.

This clonotype was seen only a few times. The CDR3 DNA reads as TGCGCCAGCAGCCAAGGACTAGCGAAAGGGGAAGAGACCCAGTACTTC. It translates to CASSQGLAKGEETQYF. V usage is TRBV4-3 and J usage is TRBJ2-5, with TRBD2 matching over 8 bases. CDR1 is LGHNA, CDR2 YSLEER, per germline. The CDR3 sequence is 16 residues long. The V gene end was trimmed by 1 base and the J gene end by 3 bases; junction bases not matched to a gene: 7.

This clonotype was observed a few times. The chain recombines TRBV2 with TRBJ2-5; 9 bases match TRBD2. Germline V gene sequence: CDR1 SNHLY, CDR2 FYNNEI. J lost 7 bases, V lost 7 bases, and 13 bases had no gene match. The CDR3 consists of 15 residues. As DNA, the CDR3 is TGTGCCAGCAAAGGGATAGCGGGGGCCAGCGGGACCCAGTACTTC. Translated, it gives CASKGIAGASGTQYF.

This clonotype was counted between two and nine times. CDR3: CASSGTVFGGDEQFF. The CDR3 nucleotides read TGTGCCAGCTCCGGTACAGTATTCGGGGGGGATGAGCAGTTCTTC. The rearrangement joins TRBV6-2 or TRBV6-3 to TRBJ2-1; 8 bases are a match to TRBD2. CDR3 size: 15 residues. From germline, CDR1 is MNHEY and CDR2 SVGEGT. The J segment lost 8 bases and the V segment lost 8 bases, leaving 14 bases of the junction unmatched.

This chain uses TRBV27 with TRBJ1-1; D possibly corresponds to TRBD1 (6 bases). Germline assignment: CDR1 MNHEY and CDR2 SMNVEV (reference sequence). The CDR3 covers 14 residues. Trimming removed 6 bases from V and 4 bases from J, with 15 bases in between. CDR3 sequence: CASRLQVTGTEAFF. In DNA, the CDR3 is TGTGCCAGCAGACTCCAGGTGACAGGCACTGAAGCTTTCTTT.

The chain joins TRBV19 to TRBJ2-1; the D is unclear. Looked up from germline, CDR1 is LNHDA and CDR2 is SQIVND (reference sequence). CDR3 length: 14 amino acids. The V end lost 8 bases, the J end lost 9 bases, and 20 bases lay between the germline ends. CDR3 bases: TGTGCCAGTTCAGGCCCGGGCGTTCGTATTGAGCAGTTCTTC. It yields the protein CASSGPGVRIEQFF.

This clonotype was detected many times. The chain combines TRBV11-1 with TRBJ2-6; 8 bases are shared with TRBD1. Germline loops: CDR1 SGHAT, CDR2 FQDESV (reference sequence). The length of the CDR3 is 18 residues. J gave up 0 bases and V 5 bases, and 9 bases lay outside the gene matches. CDR3 bases: TGTGCCAGCAGCCAATGGGGACAGGAGATCTCTGGGGCCAACGTCCTGACTTTC. Protein sequence: CASSQWGQEISGANVLTF.

This clonotype was seen many times. V and J are TRBV4-3 and TRBJ2-7; a possible D gene is TRBD2 (6 bases). Germline assignment: CDR1 LGHNA and CDR2 YSLEER. The CDR3 has 18 amino acids. V shed 0 bases and J shed 3 bases, with 21 bases lying between them. CDR3 amino acids: CASSQERNRGRLVYEQYF. Written as DNA, the CDR3 is TGCGCCAGCAGCCAAGAACGTAACCGGGGGAGGCTAGTCTACGAGCAGTACTTC.

The chain carries TRBV21-1 and TRBJ2-1; the table gives TRBD2 as D, unverified against the DNA. TRBV21-1 is an annotated pseudogene. CDR3 length equals 15 residues. CDR3 DNA sequence: TGTGCCAGCAGCAAAGGGCTAGCGGACTACAATGAGCAGTTCTTC. This sequence encodes CASSKGLADYNEQFF.

This clonotype was counted between two and nine times. The V and J genes are TRBV9 and TRBJ2-5, with TRBD2 matching 13 bases. This CDR3 is 16 amino acids long. Germline CDR1 and CDR2: SGDLS and YYNGEE. Trimming cost V 4 bases and J 7 bases; bases outside gene matches: 10. The CDR3 DNA sequence: TGTGCCAGCAGCCCCCGGACTAGCGGGAGTGAGGTGACCCAGTACTTC. Translating it yields CASSPRTSGSEVTQYF.

This clonotype was observed many times. This chain links TRBV20-1 with TRBJ2-1; D is possibly TRBD2 (6 bases). The germline V gene has CDR1 DFQATT and CDR2 SNEGSKA (reference sequence). The CDR3 contains 17 residues. The V end lost 2 bases, the J end lost 0 bases, and 17 bases lay between the germline ends. CDR3 DNA: TGCAGTGCTAGAAGGGGCGGCGGAGGGAGCTCCTACAATGAGCAGTTCTTC. It codes for CSARRGGGGSSYNEQFF.